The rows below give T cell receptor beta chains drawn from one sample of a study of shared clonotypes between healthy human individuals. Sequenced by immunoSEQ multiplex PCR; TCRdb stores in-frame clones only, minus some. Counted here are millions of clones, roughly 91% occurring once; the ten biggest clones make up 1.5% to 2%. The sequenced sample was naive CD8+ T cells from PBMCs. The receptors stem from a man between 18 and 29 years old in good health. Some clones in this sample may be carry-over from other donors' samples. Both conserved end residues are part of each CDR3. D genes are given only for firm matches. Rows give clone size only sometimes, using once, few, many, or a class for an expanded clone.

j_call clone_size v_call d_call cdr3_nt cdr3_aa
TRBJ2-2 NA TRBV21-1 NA TGTGCCAGCAGCTGTCGACAGGGGGCAGGCGGGGAGCTGTTTTTT CASSCRQGAGGELFF
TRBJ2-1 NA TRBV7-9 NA TGTGCCAGCAACAATCGGACCTACCCCGATGAGCAGTTCTTC CASNNRTYPDEQFF
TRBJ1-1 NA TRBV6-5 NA TGTGCCAGCAGTTACGGGGATCCTCGGGGGAACACTGAAGCTTTCTTT CASSYGDPRGNTEAFF
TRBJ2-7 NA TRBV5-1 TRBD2 TGCGCCAGCAGGCGGGAGTCCTACGAGCAGTACTTC CASRRESYEQYF
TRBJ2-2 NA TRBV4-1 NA TGCGCCAGCAGCCAAGGTACCGGGACCGCCAGCGGGGAGCTGTTTTTT CASSQGTGTASGELFF
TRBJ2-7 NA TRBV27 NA TGTGCCAGCAGCACCGCCTACGAGCAGTACTTC CASSTAYEQYF
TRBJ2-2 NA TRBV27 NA TGTGCCAGCAGTTTAGGAACCGGGGAGCTGTTTTTT CASSLGTGELFF
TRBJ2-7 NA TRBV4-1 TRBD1 TGCGCCAGCAGCCTCAGGACAGGGGGGTCCTACGAGCAGTACTTC CASSLRTGGSYEQYF
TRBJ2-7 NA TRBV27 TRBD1 TGTGCCAGCAGTTACCAAATCCATACAGGGGACCTACCTAACGAGCAGTACTTC CASSYQIHTGDLPNEQYF
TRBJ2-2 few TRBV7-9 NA TGTGCCAGCAGCTACACTAGAACCACCGGGGAGCTGTTTTTT CASSYTRTTGELFF
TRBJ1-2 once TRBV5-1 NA TGCGCCAGCAGCTGGGCGGGTTCCGATGGCTACACCTTC CASSWAGSDGYTF
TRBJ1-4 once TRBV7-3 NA TGTGCCAGCAGCCCCTCGGGGGGGGCTGGGGAAAAACTGTTTTTT CASSPSGGAGEKLFF
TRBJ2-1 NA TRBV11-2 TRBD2 TGTGCCAGCAGCCCTCGACTAGCGTTCAACAATGAGCAGTTCTTC CASSPRLAFNNEQFF
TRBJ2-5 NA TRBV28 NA TGTGCCAGCACCGTCCAAGAGACCCAGTACTTC CASTVQETQYF
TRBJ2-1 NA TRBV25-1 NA TGTGCCAGCAGTGTTTGGGATGAGCAGTTCTTC CASSVWDEQFF
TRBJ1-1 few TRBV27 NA TGTGCCAGCAGCTATCTGACTGGGAACACTGAAGCTTTCTTT CASSYLTGNTEAFF
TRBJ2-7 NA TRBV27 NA TGTGCCAGCGGGATTTCGGGGACATTTAACTACGAGCAGTACTTC CASGISGTFNYEQYF
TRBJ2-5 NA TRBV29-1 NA TGCAGCGTTGAAGAAAGAGGGGGCCAAGAGACCCAGTACTTC CSVEERGGQETQYF
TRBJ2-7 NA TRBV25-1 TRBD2 TGTGCCAGCAGTGAATATATTAGCGGGGCGTACTACGAGCAGTACTTC CASSEYISGAYYEQYF
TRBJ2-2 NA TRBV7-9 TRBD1 TGTGCCAGCAGCACCCGGACAGGGATTGAGAACACCGGGGAGCTGTTTTTT CASSTRTGIENTGELFF
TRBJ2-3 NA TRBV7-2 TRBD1 TGTGCCAGCAGCTTTTCGGGACAGGGGGCCACAGATACGCAGTATTTT CASSFSGQGATDTQYF
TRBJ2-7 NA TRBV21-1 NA TGTGCCATCAGACCGGATGGACAGACCACCGGGACTAGCGGGAGTGGGGGCCACTTC CAIRPDGQTTGTSGSGGHF
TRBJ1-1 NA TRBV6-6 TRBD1 TGTGCCAGCAACCCCGGACAGGGGTTACCGGACACTGAAGCTTTCTTT CASNPGQGLPDTEAFF
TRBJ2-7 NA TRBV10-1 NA TGCGCCAGCTCTAACCACGGGTACGAGCAGTACTTC CASSNHGYEQYF
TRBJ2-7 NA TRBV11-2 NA TGTGCCAGCAGCTTAGAGGCGGAGCCCAGCTCCTACGAGCAGTACTTC CASSLEAEPSSYEQYF
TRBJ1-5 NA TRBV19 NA TGTGCCAGTAATCATCCGCAGGGAACACAGCCCCAGCATTTT CASNHPQGTQPQHF
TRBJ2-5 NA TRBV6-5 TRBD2 TGTGCCAGCAGTGTGTCCACTAGCGACCAAGAGACCCAGTACTTC CASSVSTSDQETQYF
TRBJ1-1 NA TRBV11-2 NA TGTGCCAGCAGCTTTGACAACACTGAAGCTTTCTTT CASSFDNTEAFF
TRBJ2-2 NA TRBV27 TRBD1 TGTGCCAGCAGTTTATCCGACAGGGTCGTAGCCGGGGAGCTGTTTTTT CASSLSDRVVAGELFF
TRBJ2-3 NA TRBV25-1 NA TGTGCCAGCAGCCAGGGGATCGGTGATACGCAGTATTTT CASSQGIGDTQYF
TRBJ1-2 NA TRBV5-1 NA TGCGCCAGCAGCTTGGTAACAGGCACCAACTATGGCTACACCTTC CASSLVTGTNYGYTF
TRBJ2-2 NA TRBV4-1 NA TGCGCCAGCAGCCAAATAGGACCGAACACCGGGGAGCTGTTTTTT CASSQIGPNTGELFF
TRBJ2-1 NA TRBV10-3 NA TGTGCCATCAGTACCTTTTACAATGAGCAGTTCTTC CAISTFYNEQFF
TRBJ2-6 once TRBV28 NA TGTGCCAGCAGTTTGGATAGGGTAGGGCCGGACTCTGGGGCCAACGTCCTGACTTTC CASSLDRVGPDSGANVLTF
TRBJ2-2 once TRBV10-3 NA TGTGCCATCAGAGTTAGCGGAACTACCGGGGAGCTGTTTTTT CAIRVSGTTGELFF
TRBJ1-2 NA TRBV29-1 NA TGCAGCGTTGACCAGGCAGCGGGGATTGATGGCTACACCTTC CSVDQAAGIDGYTF
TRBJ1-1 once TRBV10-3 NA TGTGCCATCAGTGAGCAGACCAGCACTGAAGCTTTCTTT CAISEQTSTEAFF
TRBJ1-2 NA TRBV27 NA TGTGCCAGCAGAAGACCGGGCCTCAACTATGGCTACACCTTC CASRRPGLNYGYTF
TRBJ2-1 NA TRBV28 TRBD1 TGTGCCAGCAGCTTTTTCCCGCCACAGGGGGCCTCCTACAATGAGCAGTTCTTC CASSFFPPQGASYNEQFF
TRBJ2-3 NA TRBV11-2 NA TGTGCCAGCAGCTTAGTGTCAGATACGCAGTATTTT CASSLVSDTQYF
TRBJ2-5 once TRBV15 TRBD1 TGTGCCACTTCGGACAGGGCCCAAGGGGCCCAGTACTTC CATSDRAQGAQYF
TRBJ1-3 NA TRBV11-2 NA TGTGCCAGCAGCCCCGACAGTGGAAACACCATATATTTT CASSPDSGNTIYF
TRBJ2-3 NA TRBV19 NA TGTGCCAGTAGTCTCCCGTGGGATACGCAGTATTTT CASSLPWDTQYF
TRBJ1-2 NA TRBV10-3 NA TGTGCTACCCTCGCGGGGGCCAGCGGAGACTATGGCTACACCTTC CATLAGASGDYGYTF
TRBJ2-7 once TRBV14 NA TGTGCCAGCAGCCCAGCCCGAATACGGAGCTCCTACGAGCAGTACTTC CASSPARIRSSYEQYF
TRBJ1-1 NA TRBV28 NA TGTGCCAGCAGCGCTAAATTTCGGAGGGCAGGGGAAAGTGTTGCTGAAGCTTTCTTT CASSAKFRRAGESVAEAFF
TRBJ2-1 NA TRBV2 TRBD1 TGTGCCAGCAGGGAGGGACAGGGGGCGGTCAATGAGCAGTTCTTC CASREGQGAVNEQFF
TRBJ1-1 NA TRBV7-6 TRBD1 TGTGCCAGCAGCTCACAGGGGGCGAACACTGAAGCTTTCTTT CASSSQGANTEAFF
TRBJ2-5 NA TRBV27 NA TGTGCCAGCAGTTTTGGGGCAGGGGGGGGTGTAGAGACCCAGTACTTC CASSFGAGGGVETQYF
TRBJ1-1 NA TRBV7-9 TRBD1 TGTGCCAGCAGCCCCCGGACAGGGAGTATTGCTGAAGCTTTCTTT CASSPRTGSIAEAFF
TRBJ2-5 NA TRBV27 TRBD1 TGTGCCAGCAGTTTATCGCTCAGGGGGGAGACCCAGTACTTC CASSLSLRGETQYF
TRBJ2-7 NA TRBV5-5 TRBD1 TGTGCCAGCAGCCCCCTCCCCGGGACAGGGGCCCTGGAGCAGTACTTC CASSPLPGTGALEQYF
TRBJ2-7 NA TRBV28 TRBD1 TGTGCCAGCAGCTCCGGGACAGCTACCTACGAGCAGTACTTC CASSSGTATYEQYF
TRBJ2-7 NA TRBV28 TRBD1 TGTGCCAGCAGTACCCGGGACAGGGGGATCTACGAGCAGTACTTC CASSTRDRGIYEQYF
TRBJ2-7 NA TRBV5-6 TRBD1 TGTGCCAGCAGCTGGGGACGGGGACAGGGGACCTACGAGCAGTACTTC CASSWGRGQGTYEQYF